These 30 T cell receptor beta chains originate from one sample sequenced in a study of T cell responses to AZD1222 COVID-19 vaccine. Assay: immunoSEQ multiplex PCR; the TCRdb copy retains only in-frame clones and omits some. The repertoire holds around 150,000 clones, with under 95% as singletons. The specimen was peripheral blood, collected 28 days after the second dose of the MenACWY control vaccine. Source of these receptors: an adult who received the MenACWY meningococcal vaccine as a control.

The J gene is TRBJ2-7, the V gene TRBV7-8, with D possibly TRBD2 on 5 matching bases. V lost 5 bases, J lost 4 bases, and 24 bases lay in between. The germline V gene has CDR1 SGHVS and CDR2 FQNEAQ. This CDR3 is 17 amino acids long. As DNA, the CDR3 is TGTGCCAGCAGCCCCCGTGAGAGCGGACGAATTTCATACGAGCAGTACTTC. Protein: CASSPRESGRISYEQYF.

V usage is TRBV6-2 or TRBV6-3 and J usage is TRBJ2-2; no clear D. V lost 4 bases, J lost 0 bases, and 18 bases lay in between. CDR3 size: 18 residues. Germline assignment: CDR1 MNHEY and CDR2 SVGEGT. The CDR3 region is CASSWVIGGSTNTGELFF. The CDR3 DNA sequence: TGTGCCAGCAGTTGGGTGATAGGTGGCTCTACGAACACCGGGGAGCTGTTTTTT.

V gene TRBV28 combines with J gene TRBJ2-3; tentative D call: TRBD1 (5 bases). CDR3 length equals 16 residues. Germline V gene sequence: CDR1 MDHEN, CDR2 SYDVKM. V lost 3 bases and J lost 2, with 15 bases in between. As DNA, the CDR3 is TGTGCCAGCAGTTTTAATGGACACAAAAACACAGATACGCAGTATTTT. Translation: CASSFNGHKNTDTQYF.

Notes on this clone: The germline gene is not matched at one end of the junction; a read error may be the cause. The CDR3 protein is CASSLAGGPGPQHF. The CDR3 DNA follows: TGTGCCAGCAGTTTGGCGGGGGGGCCCGGTCCCCAGCATTTT. The chain recombines TRBV5-5 with TRBJ1-5, with a tentative D call TRBD1 (6 bases). Germline V gene data show CDR1 as SGHKS and CDR2 as YYEKEE (reference sequence). The length of the CDR3 is 14 residues.

The rearrangement joins TRBV28 to TRBJ1-4; 10 bases align to TRBD1. Germline V gene lookup returns CDR1 MDHEN and CDR2 SYDVKM. CDR3 length: 14 residues. Trimming cost V 6 bases and J 7 bases; bases outside gene matches: 5. CDR3 region: CASSEGQGIEKLFF. As DNA, the CDR3 is TGTGCCAGCAGCGAGGGACAGGGGATTGAAAAACTGTTTTTT.

The genes are TRBV6-2 or TRBV6-3 and TRBJ2-1; the match to TRBD2 covers 9 bases. The CDR3 runs to 15 residues. Unmatched junction bases numbered 7, after V lost 4 bases and J lost 6 bases. Germline CDR1 is MNHEY and CDR2 is SVGEGT. CDR3 bases: TGTGCCAGCAGTTTTCGCGGGGGGGCCGCCAATGAGCAGTTCTTC. It is translated as CASSFRGGAANEQFF.

Only one count was recorded for this clone. The chain links TRBV6-2 or TRBV6-3 to TRBJ2-7; TRBD1 is a possible D gene (5 bases). Trimming pared 2 bases from V and 2 bases from J, leaving 13 bases between. Germline lookup yields CDR1 MNHEY and CDR2 SVGEGT. The CDR3 extends over 15 amino acids. The CDR3 DNA follows: TGTGCCAGCAGTTACCTCCAGGGTCGGCCCTACGAGCAGTACTTC. Its protein is CASSYLQGRPYEQYF.

The J gene is TRBJ2-7, the V gene TRBV27, with 9 nucleotides matching TRBD1. J gave up 5 bases and V 3 bases, and 8 bases lay outside the gene matches. CDR1 MNHEY and CDR2 SMNVEV come from the germline V gene (reference sequence). CDR3 length: 15 amino acids. CDR3 DNA sequence: TGTGCCAGCAGTTTTTCCCGGGACAGGGCCAACGAGCAGTACTTC. Amino acids: CASSFSRDRANEQYF.

This clone is a singleton in its sample. The chain recombines TRBV5-1 with TRBJ2-5; D uncertain. The CDR3 runs to 16 residues. Germline CDR1 is SGHRS and CDR2 is YFSETQ. Trimming removed 0 bases from V and 3 bases from J, with 15 bases in between. CDR3 protein: CASSLGTAGGKETQYF. CDR3 coding DNA: TGCGCCAGCAGCTTGGGAACGGCCGGTGGGAAAGAGACCCAGTACTTC.

This clone appeared once. This chain links TRBV11-2 with TRBJ2-7; D uncertain. The V gene lost 5 bases and the J gene lost 0 bases, with 11 bases spanning the gap. Germline values: CDR1 SGHAT, CDR2 FQNNGV. The CDR3 covers 14 residues. Here the CDR3 reads CASSPTSSSYEQYF. CDR3 in DNA: TGTGCCAGCAGCCCAACCTCGAGCTCCTACGAGCAGTACTTC. The entire variable domain, with the rest obtained from reference TRBV11-2 and TRBJ2-7, is as follows: EAGVAQSPRYKIIEKRQSVAFWCNPISGHATLYWYQQILGQGPKLLIQFQNNGVVDDSQLPKDRFSAERLKGVDSTLKIQPAKLEDSAVYLCASSPTSSSYEQYFGPGTRLTVT.

The chain uses TRBV18 and TRBJ2-7; perhaps D is TRBD1 or TRBD2 (5 bases each). Between the trimmed V and J ends, which lost 3 bases and 0 bases, there was a span of 9 bases. Germline CDR1 KGHSH, CDR2 LQKENI. CDR3 length equals 14 residues. The CDR3 loop reads CASSPRDHSYEQYF. The CDR3 DNA sequence: TGTGCCAGCTCACCCCGGGACCACTCCTACGAGCAGTACTTC.

This chain connects TRBV19 to TRBJ2-5; D not certain. Germline values: CDR1 LNHDA, CDR2 SQIVND (reference sequence). This CDR3 spans 13 amino acids. The V end lost 7 bases, the J end lost 4 bases, and 13 bases lay between the germline ends. CDR3 residues: CASKQRGRETQYF. The CDR3 region has the DNA TGTGCCAGTAAACAGAGAGGCCGAGAGACCCAGTACTTC.

The chain uses TRBV5-1 and TRBJ2-2; the match to TRBD1 covers 9 bases. Germline trimming cut 3 bases from V and 6 bases from J; bases unmatched to any gene: 6. CDR1 is SGHRS, CDR2 YFSETQ, per germline. This CDR3 comprises 15 residues. The CDR3 region is CASSYGTGLAGELFF. Written as DNA, the CDR3 is TGCGCCAGCAGCTATGGGACAGGGCTCGCCGGGGAGCTGTTTTTT.

This chain uses TRBV21-1 with TRBJ1-3; TRBD1, as called in the table, went unchecked against the DNA. TRBV21-1 corresponds to a pseudogene. The CDR3 is 22 residues long. CDR3 amino acids: CASSKSRGMGRDRGTSGNTIYF. The CDR3 coding sequence is TGTGCCAGCAGCAAATCCCGCGGGATGGGGAGGGACAGGGGAACCTCTGGAAACACCATATATTTT.

The chain couples TRBV24-1 to TRBJ2-1; D may match TRBD1 or TRBD2 (5 bases each). Trimming stripped 0 bases from V and 6 bases from J, with 5 bases between. From germline, CDR1 is KGHDR and CDR2 SFDVKD. CDR3 length: 13 residues. The DNA of the CDR3 is TGTGCCACCAGTGATTTGGGGGGCAATGAGCAGTTCTTC. Amino acids: CATSDLGGNEQFF.

The chain is built from TRBV2 and TRBJ2-1; D may be TRBD1 or TRBD2 (5 bases each). V was shortened by 6 bases and J by 10 bases, with 19 bases between the two germline ends. Germline V lookup: CDR1 SNHLY, CDR2 FYNNEI. The CDR3 runs 14 residues. The CDR3 nucleotides read TGTGCCAGCAGAGCCACGACGGGACCAGGGGAGCAGTTCTTC. It is translated as CASRATTGPGEQFF.

The V and J genes are TRBV4-1 and TRBJ1-5, with 7 bases matching TRBD1. V was clipped by 0 bases and J by 2 bases; unmatched bases: 7. This CDR3 spans 17 amino acids. Germline V gene data show CDR1 as MGHRA and CDR2 as YSYEKL. The CDR3: CASSQDFSGTGNQPQHF. The CDR3 DNA follows: TGCGCCAGCAGCCAAGACTTTTCTGGGACAGGCAATCAGCCCCAGCATTTT.

This clone was counted a few times. The gene calls are TRBV19 and TRBJ2-3; 8 bases map to TRBD2. The CDR3 is made up of 15 amino acids. The ends lost 6 bases at V and 1 base at J; junction bases unmatched: 6. The germline V gene encodes CDR1 LNHDA and CDR2 SQIVND (reference sequence). Written as DNA, the CDR3 is TGTGCCAGTAGAGAACTAGCGGACCGCACAGATACGCAGTATTTT. Translated, it gives CASRELADRTDTQYF.

The rearrangement joins TRBV3-1 (or the pseudogene TRBV3-2) to TRBJ2-1; D call uncertain. V lost 2 bases and J lost 8, with 13 bases in between. From germline, CDR1 is LGHDT and CDR2 YNNKEL (reference sequence). The length of the CDR3 is 14 residues. In nucleotides, the CDR3 is TGTGCCAGCAGCCAAACTACGGTCTCCCATGAGCAGTTCTTC. Translation gives CASSQTTVSHEQFF.

The rearrangement links TRBV9 to TRBJ1-6; 8 bases fit TRBD1. Germline CDR1 and CDR2: SGDLS and YYNGEE. This CDR3 has 16 amino acids. Unmatched junction bases numbered 6, after V lost 0 bases and J lost 7 bases. CDR3 nucleotide sequence: TGTGCCAGCAGCGTAGCTCCGGCAGGGGGCAATTCACCCCTCCACTTT. It specifies CASSVAPAGGNSPLHF.

The chain recombines TRBV5-1 with TRBJ2-5; the D gene is possibly TRBD1 (6 bases). Trimming left V 4 bases short and J 3 bases short, with 13 bases between. Germline V lookup: CDR1 SGHRS, CDR2 YFSETQ. The CDR3 length is 14 residues. CDR3 nucleotide sequence: TGCGCCAGCAGCCTAGGACAGACAGAAGAGACCCAGTACTTC. Residues: CASSLGQTEETQYF.

This clone occurred once. V gene TRBV3-1 (or the pseudogene TRBV3-2) combines with J gene TRBJ1-6; D not resolved. The CDR3 runs to 17 residues. Trimming left V 2 bases short and J 1 base short, with 12 bases between. Per germline, CDR1 LGHDT and CDR2 YNNKEL (reference sequence). The CDR3 loop reads CASSQRYRRSYNSPLHF. In DNA form, the CDR3 reads TGTGCCAGCAGCCAACGGTATAGACGGTCCTATAATTCACCCCTCCACTTT.

The J gene is TRBJ1-5, the V gene TRBV19; TRBD1 might be the D (5 bases). The CDR3 sequence is 15 residues long. CDR1 and CDR2 from the germline V gene are LNHDA and SQIVND (reference sequence). Deletions cut 0 bases from V and 6 bases from J, with 12 bases between. The CDR3 nucleotides read TGTGCCAGTAGTATAGAATGGTCCGGGGGTCAGCCCCAGCATTTT. The encoded protein is CASSIEWSGGQPQHF.

The DNA of the CDR3 is TGTGCCAGCAGCTTAGCGGGGACAGTCGCGGGGACCCAGTACTTC. Amino acid sequence: CASSLAGTVAGTQYF. The chain links TRBV7-8 to TRBJ2-5; 7 bases match TRBD1. With V trimmed by 0 bases and J by 7 bases, 8 bases remained unmatched. CDR3 length: 15 residues. Germline V gene data show CDR1 as SGHVS and CDR2 as FQNEAQ.

This sequence joins TRBV19 and TRBJ2-2; the D gene is possibly TRBD1 (6 bases). CDR3 size: 14 residues. V lost 10 bases, J lost 5 bases, and 17 bases lay in between. Germline CDR1 LNHDA, CDR2 SQIVND (reference sequence). CDR3 amino acids: CATRVGAGTGELFF. The CDR3 DNA follows: TGTGCCACCAGAGTGGGGGCAGGGACCGGGGAGCTGTTTTTT. The whole variable domain, filled in from reference TRBV19 and TRBJ2-2, reads DGGITQSPKYLFRKEGQNVTLSCEQNLNHDAMYWYRQDPGQGLRLIYYSQIVNDFQKGDIAEGYSVSREKKESFPLTVTSAQKNPTAFYLCATRVGAGTGELFFGEGSRLTVL.

The rearrangement joins TRBV10-3 to TRBJ1-3; D might be TRBD1 (6 bases). Germline V gene sequence: CDR1 ENHRY, CDR2 SYGVKD. The V and J ends lost 4 bases and 0 bases respectively, with 13 bases between them. The length of the CDR3 is 16 residues. In DNA form, the CDR3 reads TGTGCCATCAGTGGGAGGGACACTTTCTCTGGAAACACCATATATTTT. It specifies CAISGRDTFSGNTIYF.

The chain recombines TRBV15 with TRBJ1-1; 10 positions agree with TRBD1. V was pared by 1 base and J by 2 bases, with 4 bases of the junction left unmatched. Germline values: CDR1 LNHNV, CDR2 YYDKDF (reference sequence). The CDR3 consists of 16 residues. CDR3 DNA sequence: TGTGCCACCAGCAGAGGGACAGGGGGTCCCAACACTGAAGCTTTCTTT. Translating it yields CATSRGTGGPNTEAFF.

The chain combines TRBV6-1 with TRBJ1-1; possibly TRBD1 for D (6 bases). Germline V gives CDR1 MNHNS, CDR2 SASEGT. The ends were cut back, 7 bases at V and 3 bases at J, with 15 bases in the middle. This CDR3 spans 14 amino acids. CDR3 nucleotides: TGTGCCAGCACCACAGGGAATGGTTACACTGAAGCTTTCTTT. The encoded protein is CASTTGNGYTEAFF.

The chain links TRBV12-3 or TRBV12-4 to TRBJ2-7; D is uncertain. V shed 3 bases and J shed 1 base, with 7 bases lying between them. The CDR3 is made up of 13 amino acids. CDR3 in DNA: TGTGCCAGCAGTTTCGAACAGTCCTACGAGCAGTACTTC. Protein product: CASSFEQSYEQYF.

The J gene is TRBJ1-4, the V gene TRBV4-1, with 7 bases identical to TRBD1. The CDR3 extends over 15 amino acids. Germline-derived CDR1 and CDR2 are MGHRA and YSYEKL. Losses at the gene ends were 2 bases for V and 7 bases for J; bases not matched to a gene: 7. The CDR3 sequence: CASSQIDREREKLFF. The CDR3 DNA sequence: TGCGCCAGCAGCCAAATCGACAGGGAGCGTGAAAAACTGTTTTTT.